This T cell receptor beta chain came from a study of blood T cell repertoires in COVID-19. Per the study methods: Amplified reference gene primers provided the basis for estimating nucleated cell counts. The method was immunoSEQ multiplex PCR; TCRdb's version includes in-frame clones alone and lacks a portion of them. Clone size and V and J calls were adopted from that table, with D and trimming inferred from the DNA. The data show hundreds of thousands of clones, with 70% to 90% seen just once and more than 4% held by the top ten. The CDR3 extends over 14 amino acids. Trimming took off 2 bases at V and 4 bases at J, with 14 bases between the two ends. Germline V lookup: CDR1 GTSNPN, CDR2 SVGIG (reference sequence). Adults between roughly 18 and 90 years of age took part from 24 US areas.

Sequencing was done on a sample of PBMCs or T cells enriched from blood (not recorded which). This TCR derives from a woman aged 30 to 39 who had been exposed to COVID-19. This chain uses TRBV30 with TRBJ1-2; D is uncertain. The CDR3 spells CAWSPDQASYGYTF. Written as DNA, the CDR3 is TGTGCCTGGAGTCCTGACCAGGCATCCTATGGCTACACCTTC.